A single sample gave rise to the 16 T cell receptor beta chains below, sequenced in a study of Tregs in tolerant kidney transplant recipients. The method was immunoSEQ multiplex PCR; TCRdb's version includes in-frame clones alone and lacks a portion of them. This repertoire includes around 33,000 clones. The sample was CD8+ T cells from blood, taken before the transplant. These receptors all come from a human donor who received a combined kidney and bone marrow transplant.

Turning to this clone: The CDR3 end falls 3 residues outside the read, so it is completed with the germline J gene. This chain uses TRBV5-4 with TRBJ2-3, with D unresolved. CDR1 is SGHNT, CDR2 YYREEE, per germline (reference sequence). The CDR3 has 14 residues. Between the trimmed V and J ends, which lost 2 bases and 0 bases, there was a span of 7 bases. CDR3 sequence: CASSFRLSTDTQYF. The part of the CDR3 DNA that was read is TGTGCCAGCAGCTTCCGACTTAGCACAGATACG.

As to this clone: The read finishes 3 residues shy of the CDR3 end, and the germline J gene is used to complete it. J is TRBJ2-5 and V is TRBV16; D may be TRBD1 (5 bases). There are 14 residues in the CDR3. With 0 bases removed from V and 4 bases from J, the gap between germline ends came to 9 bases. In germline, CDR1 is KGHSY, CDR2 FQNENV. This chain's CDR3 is CASSQSWGAETQYF. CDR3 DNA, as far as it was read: TGTGCCAGCAGCCAATCATGGGGCGCAGAGACC.

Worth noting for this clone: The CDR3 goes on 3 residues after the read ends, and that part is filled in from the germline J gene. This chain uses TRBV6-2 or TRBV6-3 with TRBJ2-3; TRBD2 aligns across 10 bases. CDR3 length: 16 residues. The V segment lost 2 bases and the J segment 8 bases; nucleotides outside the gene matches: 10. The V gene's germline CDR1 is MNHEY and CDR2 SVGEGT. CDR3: CASSYDPSGRKGTQYF. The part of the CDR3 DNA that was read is TGTGCCAGCAGTTACGATCCTAGCGGGAGAAAGGGTACG.

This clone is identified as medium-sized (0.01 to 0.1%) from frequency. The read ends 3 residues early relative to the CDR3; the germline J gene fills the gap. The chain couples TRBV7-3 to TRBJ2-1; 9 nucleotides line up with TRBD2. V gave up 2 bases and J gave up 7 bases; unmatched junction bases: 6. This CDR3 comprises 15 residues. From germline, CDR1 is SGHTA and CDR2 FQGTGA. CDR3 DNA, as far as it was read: TGTGCCAGCAGCTTAGTCCTAGCGGGATTAAATGAG. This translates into CASSLVLAGLNE. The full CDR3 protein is CASSLVLAGLNEQFF.

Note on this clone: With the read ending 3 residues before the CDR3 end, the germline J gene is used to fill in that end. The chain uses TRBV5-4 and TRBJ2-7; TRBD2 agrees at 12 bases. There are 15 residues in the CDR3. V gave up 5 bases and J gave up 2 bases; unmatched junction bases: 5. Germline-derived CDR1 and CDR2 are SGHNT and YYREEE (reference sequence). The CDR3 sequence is CASSTGLAGTYEQYF. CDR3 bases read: TGTGCCAGCAGTACCGGACTAGCGGGAACCTACGAG.

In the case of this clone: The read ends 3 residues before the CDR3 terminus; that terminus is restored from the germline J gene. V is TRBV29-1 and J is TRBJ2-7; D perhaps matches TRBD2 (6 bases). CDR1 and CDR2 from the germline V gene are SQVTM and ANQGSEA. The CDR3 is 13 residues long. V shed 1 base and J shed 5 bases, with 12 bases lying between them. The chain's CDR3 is CSVEVPSEHEQYF. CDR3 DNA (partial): TGCAGCGTTGAAGTCCCTAGCGAACACGAG.

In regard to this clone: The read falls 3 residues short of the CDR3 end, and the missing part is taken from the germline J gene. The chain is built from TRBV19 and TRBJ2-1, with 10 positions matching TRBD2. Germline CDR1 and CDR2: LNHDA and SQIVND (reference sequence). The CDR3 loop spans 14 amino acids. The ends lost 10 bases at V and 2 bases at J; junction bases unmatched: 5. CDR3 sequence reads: CATTSGDTYNEQFF. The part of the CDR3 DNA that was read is TGTGCCACTACTAGCGGGGATACCTACAATGAG.

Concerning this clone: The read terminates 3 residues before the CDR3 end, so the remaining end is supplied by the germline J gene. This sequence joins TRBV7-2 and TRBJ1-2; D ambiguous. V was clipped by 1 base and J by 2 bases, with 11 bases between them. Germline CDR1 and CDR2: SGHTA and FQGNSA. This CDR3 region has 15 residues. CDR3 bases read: TGTGCCAGCAGCTTAGTGGTAGGGTACAACTATGGC. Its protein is CASSLVVGYNYG. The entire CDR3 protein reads CASSLVVGYNYGYTF.

Incomplete CDR3 DNA: TGTGCCAGCAGCTTAGCGAAGACTTTTACGAGCGACGAG. As protein: CASSLAKTFTSDE. The CDR3 as a whole reads CASSLAKTFTSDEQYF. The V call is TRBV7-2, the J call TRBJ2-7; D is ambiguous. The CDR3 end lies 3 residues beyond the end of the read and is filled in from the germline J gene. The CDR3 has 16 residues. The V end was cut by 0 bases, the J end by 5 bases, with 17 bases between. Germline V lookup: CDR1 SGHTA, CDR2 FQGNSA.

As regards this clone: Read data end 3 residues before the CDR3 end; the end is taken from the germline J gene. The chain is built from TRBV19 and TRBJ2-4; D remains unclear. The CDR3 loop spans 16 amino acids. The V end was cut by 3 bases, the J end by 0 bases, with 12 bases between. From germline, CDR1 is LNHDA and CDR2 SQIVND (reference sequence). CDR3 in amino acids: CASSIAAPVAKNIQYF. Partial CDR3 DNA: TGTGCCAGTAGTATCGCAGCGCCCGTAGCCAAAAACATT.

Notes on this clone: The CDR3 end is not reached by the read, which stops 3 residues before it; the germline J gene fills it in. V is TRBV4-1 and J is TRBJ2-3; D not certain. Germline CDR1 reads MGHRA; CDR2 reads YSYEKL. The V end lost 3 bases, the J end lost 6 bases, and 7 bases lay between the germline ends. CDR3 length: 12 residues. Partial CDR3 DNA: TGCGCCAGCAGCCAGGTAGGGGATACG. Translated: CASSQVGDT. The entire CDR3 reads CASSQVGDTQYF.

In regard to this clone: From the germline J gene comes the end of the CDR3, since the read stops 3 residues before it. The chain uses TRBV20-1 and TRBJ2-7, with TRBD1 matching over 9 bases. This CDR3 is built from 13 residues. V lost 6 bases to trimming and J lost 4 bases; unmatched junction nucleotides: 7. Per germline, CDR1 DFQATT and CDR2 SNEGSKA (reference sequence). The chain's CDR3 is CSATGTGLYEQYF. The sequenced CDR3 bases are TGCAGTGCAACCGGGACAGGGTTGTACGAG.

The part of the CDR3 DNA that was read is TGTGCCAGTAGTATAGCCACAGGGTCCTACGAG. This gives the protein CASSIATGSYE. In full, the CDR3 is CASSIATGSYEQYF. V and J are TRBV19 and TRBJ2-7, with D perhaps matching TRBD1 (6 bases). Read data end 3 residues before the CDR3 end; the end is taken from the germline J gene. From germline, CDR1 is LNHDA and CDR2 SQIVND (reference sequence). Trimming cost V 1 base and J 1 base, with 8 bases left between them. This CDR3 comprises 14 residues.

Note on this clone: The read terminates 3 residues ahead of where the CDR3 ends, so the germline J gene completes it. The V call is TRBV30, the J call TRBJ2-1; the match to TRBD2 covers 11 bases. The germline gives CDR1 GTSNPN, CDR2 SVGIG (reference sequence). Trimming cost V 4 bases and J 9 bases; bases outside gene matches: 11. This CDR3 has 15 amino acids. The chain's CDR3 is CAWNPLAGGRLEQFF. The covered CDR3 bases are TGTGCCTGGAACCCTCTAGCGGGAGGCCGCCTTGAG. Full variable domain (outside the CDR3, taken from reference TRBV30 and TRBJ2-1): SQTIHQWPATLVQPVGSPLSLECTVEGTSNPNLYWYRQAAGRGLQLLFYSVGIGQISSEVPQNLSASRPQDRQFILSSKKLLLSDSGFYLCAWNPLAGGRLEQFFGPGTRLTVL.

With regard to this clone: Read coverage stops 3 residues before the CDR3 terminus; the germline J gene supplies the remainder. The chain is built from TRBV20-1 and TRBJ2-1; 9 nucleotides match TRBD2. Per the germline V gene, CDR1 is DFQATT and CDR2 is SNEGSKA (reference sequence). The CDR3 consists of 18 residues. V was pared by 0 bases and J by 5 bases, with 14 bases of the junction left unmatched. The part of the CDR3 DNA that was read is TGCAGTGCTAGAGATCCCGGACTAGCGACGAGTGGAGACAATGAG. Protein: CSARDPGLATSGDNE. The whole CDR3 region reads CSARDPGLATSGDNEQFF.

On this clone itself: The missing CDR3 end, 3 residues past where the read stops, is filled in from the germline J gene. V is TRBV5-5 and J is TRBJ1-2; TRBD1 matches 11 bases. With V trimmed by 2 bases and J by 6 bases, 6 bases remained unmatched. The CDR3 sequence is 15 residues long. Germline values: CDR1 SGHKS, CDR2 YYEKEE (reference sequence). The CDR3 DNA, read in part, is TGTGCCAGCAGCTTTGGGACAGGGGGAAGAGATGGC. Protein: CASSFGTGGRDG. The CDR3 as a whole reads CASSFGTGGRDGYTF.